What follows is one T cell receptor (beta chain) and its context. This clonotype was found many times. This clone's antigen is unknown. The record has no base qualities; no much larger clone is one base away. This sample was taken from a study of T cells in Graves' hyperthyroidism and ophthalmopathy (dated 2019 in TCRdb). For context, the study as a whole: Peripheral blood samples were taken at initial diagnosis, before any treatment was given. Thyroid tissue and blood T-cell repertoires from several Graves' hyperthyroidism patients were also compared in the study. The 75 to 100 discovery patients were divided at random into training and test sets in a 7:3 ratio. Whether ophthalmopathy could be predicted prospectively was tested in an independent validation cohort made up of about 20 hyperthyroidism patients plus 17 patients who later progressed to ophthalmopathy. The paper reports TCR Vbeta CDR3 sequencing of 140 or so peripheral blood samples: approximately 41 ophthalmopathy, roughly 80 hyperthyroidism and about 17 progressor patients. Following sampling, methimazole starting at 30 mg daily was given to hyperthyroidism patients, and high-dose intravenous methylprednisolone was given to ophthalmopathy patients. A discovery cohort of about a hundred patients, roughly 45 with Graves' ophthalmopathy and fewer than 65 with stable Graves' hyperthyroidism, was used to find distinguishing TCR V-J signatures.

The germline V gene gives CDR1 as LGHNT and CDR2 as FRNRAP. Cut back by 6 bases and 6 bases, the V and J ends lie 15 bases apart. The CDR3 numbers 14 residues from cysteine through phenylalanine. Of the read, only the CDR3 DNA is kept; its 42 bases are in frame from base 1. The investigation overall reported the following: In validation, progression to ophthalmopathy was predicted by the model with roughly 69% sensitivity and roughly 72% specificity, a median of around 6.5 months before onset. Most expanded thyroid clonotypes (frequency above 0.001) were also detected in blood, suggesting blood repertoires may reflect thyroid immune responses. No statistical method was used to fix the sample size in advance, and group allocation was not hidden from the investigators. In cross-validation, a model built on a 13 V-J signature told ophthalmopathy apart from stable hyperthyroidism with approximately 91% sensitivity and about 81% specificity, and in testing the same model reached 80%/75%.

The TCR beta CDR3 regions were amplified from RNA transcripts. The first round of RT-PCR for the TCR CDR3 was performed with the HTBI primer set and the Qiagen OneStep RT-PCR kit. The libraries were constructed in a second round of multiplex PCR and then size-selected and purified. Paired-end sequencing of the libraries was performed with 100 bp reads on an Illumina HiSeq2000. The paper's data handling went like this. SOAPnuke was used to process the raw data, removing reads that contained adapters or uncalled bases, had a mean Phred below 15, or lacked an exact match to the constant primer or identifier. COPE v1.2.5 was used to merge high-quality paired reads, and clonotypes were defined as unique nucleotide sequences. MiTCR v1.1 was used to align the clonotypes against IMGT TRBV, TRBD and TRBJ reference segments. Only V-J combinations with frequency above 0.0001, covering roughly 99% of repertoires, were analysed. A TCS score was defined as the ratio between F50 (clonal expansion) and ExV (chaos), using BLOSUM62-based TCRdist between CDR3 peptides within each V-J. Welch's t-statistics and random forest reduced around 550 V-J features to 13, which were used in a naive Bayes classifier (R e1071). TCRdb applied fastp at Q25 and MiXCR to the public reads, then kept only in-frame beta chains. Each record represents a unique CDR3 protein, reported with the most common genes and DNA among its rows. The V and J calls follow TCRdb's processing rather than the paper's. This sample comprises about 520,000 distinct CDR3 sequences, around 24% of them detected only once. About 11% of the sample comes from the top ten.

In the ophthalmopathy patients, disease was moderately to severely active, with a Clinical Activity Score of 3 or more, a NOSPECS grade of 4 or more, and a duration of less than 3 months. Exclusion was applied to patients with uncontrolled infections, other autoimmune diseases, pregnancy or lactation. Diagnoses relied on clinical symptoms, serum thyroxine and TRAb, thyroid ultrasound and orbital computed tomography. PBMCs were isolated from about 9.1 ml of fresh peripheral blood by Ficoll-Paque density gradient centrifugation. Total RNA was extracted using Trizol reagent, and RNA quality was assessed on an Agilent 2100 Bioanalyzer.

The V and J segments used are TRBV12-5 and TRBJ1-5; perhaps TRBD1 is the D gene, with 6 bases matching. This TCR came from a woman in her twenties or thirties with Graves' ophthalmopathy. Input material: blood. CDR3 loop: CASGSDGGLQPQHF. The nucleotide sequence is TGTGCTAGTGGGTCCGACGGGGGGCTTCAGCCCCAGCATTTT. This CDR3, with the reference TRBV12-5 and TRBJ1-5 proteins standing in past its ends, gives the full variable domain DARVTQTPRHKVTEMGQEVTMRCQPILGHNTVFWYRQTMMQGLELLAYFRNRAPLDDSGMPKDRFSAEMPDATLATLKIQPSEPRDSAVYFCASGSDGGLQPQHFGDGTRLSIL.